This entry lists 4 T cell receptor beta chains sequenced from one sample in a study of CD8 T cells in ankylosing spondylitis. Each CDR3 protein is one row after TCRdb ran MiXCR on the 5' RACE reads. The data hold about 340,000 distinct CDR3 sequences, with about 15% observed a single time. Sequenced sample: blood, either unsorted or a sorted T cell fraction (not recorded which). The receptors were sampled from a male donor with ankylosing spondylitis or in good health (not recorded which).

This clonotype was picked up many times. This sequence joins TRBV3-1 and TRBJ1-1; 7 nucleotides line up with TRBD1. Germline lookup yields CDR1 LGHDT and CDR2 YNNKEL (reference sequence). Trimming took 3 bases from V and 7 from J; bases not matched to a gene: 2. This CDR3 has 12 amino acids. As DNA, the CDR3 is TGTGCCAGCAGCCATCAGGGGGATGAAGCTTTCTTT. Translated, it gives CASSHQGDEAFF.

At least ten counts were recorded for this clonotype. V gene TRBV29-1 combines with J gene TRBJ2-5, with D unclear. CDR1 SQVTM and CDR2 ANQGSEA come from the germline V gene. The CDR3 runs to 12 residues. V gave up 2 bases and J gave up 0 bases, with 4 bases separating them. The CDR3 DNA reads TGCAGCGTTGAAAGAGACCAAGAGACCCAGTACTTC. Encoded protein: CSVERDQETQYF.

The rearrangement uses TRBV7-9 and TRBJ1-5; D is perhaps TRBD1 (5 bases). Between the trimmed V and J ends, which lost 4 bases and 1 base, there was a span of 8 bases. Germline V gene sequence: CDR1 SEHNR, CDR2 FQNEAQ (reference sequence). The CDR3 is 14 amino acids. The CDR3 nucleotides read TGTGCCAGCAGCTACGGGGGGAGCAATCAGCCCCAGCATTTT. Its protein product is CASSYGGSNQPQHF.

This clonotype was recorded at least ten times. The chain couples TRBV15 to TRBJ2-5, with 11 bases aligning to TRBD1. The V and J ends lost 7 bases and 1 base, in that order; junction bases with no gene match: 8. The germline V gene encodes CDR1 LNHNV and CDR2 YYDKDF (reference sequence). This CDR3 is built from 16 residues. CDR3 nucleotides: TGTGCCACCACTACCCGAGGGACAGGGGGCCAAGAGACCCAGTACTTC. This codes for CATTTRGTGGQETQYF.